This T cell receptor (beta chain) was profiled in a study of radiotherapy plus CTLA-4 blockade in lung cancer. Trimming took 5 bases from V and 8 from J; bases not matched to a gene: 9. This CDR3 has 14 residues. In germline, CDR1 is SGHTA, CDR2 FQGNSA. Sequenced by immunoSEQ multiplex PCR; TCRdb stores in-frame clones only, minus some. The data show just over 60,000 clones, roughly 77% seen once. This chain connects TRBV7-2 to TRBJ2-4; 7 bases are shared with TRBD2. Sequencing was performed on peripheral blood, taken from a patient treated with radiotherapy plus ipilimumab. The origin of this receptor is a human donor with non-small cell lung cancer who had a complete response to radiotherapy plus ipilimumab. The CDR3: CASSRRGGTDIQYF. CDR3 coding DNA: TGTGCCAGCAGCCGAAGGGGAGGGACGGACATTCAGTACTTC.